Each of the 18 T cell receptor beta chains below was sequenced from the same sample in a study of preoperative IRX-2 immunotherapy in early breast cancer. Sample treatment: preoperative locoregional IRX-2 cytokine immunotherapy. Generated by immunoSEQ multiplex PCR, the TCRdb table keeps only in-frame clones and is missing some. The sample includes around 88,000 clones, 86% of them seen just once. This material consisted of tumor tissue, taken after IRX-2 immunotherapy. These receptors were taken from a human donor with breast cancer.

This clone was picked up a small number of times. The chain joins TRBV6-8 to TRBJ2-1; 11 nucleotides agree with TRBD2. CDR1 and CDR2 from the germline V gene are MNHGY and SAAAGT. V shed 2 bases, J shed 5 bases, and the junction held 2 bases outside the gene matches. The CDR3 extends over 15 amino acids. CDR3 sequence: CASSYQLAGDNEQFF. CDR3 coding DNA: TGTGCCAGCAGTTACCAACTAGCGGGAGACAATGAGCAGTTCTTC.

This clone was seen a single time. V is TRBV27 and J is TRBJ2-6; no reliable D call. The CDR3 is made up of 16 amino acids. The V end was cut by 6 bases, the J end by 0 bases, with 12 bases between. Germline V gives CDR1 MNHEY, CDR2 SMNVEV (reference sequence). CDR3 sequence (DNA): TGTGCCAGCAGGCCAGACGGAGCCTCTGGGGCCAACGTCCTGACTTTC. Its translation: CASRPDGASGANVLTF.

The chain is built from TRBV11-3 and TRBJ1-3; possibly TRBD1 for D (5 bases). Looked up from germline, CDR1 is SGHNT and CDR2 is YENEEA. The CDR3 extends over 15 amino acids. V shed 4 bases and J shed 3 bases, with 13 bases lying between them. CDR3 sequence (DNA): TGTGCCAGCAGCTCGGGACGGACGCATGGAAACACCATATATTTT. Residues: CASSSGRTHGNTIYF.

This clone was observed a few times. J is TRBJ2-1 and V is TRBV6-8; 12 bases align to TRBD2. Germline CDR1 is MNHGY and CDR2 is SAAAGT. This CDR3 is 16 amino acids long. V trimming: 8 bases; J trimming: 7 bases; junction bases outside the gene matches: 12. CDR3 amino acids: CASLPKGLAGGNEQFF. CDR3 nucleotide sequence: TGTGCCAGCCTACCGAAGGGACTAGCGGGCGGGAATGAGCAGTTCTTC.

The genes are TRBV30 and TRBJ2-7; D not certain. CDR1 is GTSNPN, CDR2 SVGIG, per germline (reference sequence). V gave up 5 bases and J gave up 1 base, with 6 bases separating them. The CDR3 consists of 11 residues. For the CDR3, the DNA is TGTGCCTGGGGTAGTTCCTACGAGCAGTACTTC. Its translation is CAWGSSYEQYF.

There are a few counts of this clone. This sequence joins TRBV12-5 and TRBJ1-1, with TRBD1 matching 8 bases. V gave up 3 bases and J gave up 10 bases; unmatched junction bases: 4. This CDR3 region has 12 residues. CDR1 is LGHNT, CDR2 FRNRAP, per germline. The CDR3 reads CASGFSDRVAFF. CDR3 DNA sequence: TGTGCTAGTGGTTTCTCGGACAGGGTAGCTTTCTTT. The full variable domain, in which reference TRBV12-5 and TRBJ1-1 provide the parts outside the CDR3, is DARVTQTPRHKVTEMGQEVTMRCQPILGHNTVFWYRQTMMQGLELLAYFRNRAPLDDSGMPKDRFSAEMPDATLATLKIQPSEPRDSAVYFCASGFSDRVAFFGQGTRLTVV.

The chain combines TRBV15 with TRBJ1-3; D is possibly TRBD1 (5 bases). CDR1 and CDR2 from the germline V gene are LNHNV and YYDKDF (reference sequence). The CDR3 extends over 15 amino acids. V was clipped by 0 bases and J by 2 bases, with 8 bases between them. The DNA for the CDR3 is TGTGCCACCAGCAGAGACCGGGGCCCTGGAAACACCATATATTTT. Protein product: CATSRDRGPGNTIYF.

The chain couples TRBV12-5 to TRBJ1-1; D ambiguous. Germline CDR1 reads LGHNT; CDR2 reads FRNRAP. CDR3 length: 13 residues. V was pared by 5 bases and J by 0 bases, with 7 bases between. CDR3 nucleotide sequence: TGTGCTAGTGGTCCGGGGTTGAACACTGAAGCTTTCTTT. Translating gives CASGPGLNTEAFF.

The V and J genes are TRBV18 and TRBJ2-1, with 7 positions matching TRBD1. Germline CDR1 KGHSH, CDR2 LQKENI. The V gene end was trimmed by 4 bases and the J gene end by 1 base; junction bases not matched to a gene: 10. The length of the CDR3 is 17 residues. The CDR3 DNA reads TGTGCCAGCTCACGACGGGACAGCCGACTATCCTACAATGAGCAGTTCTTC. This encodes CASSRRDSRLSYNEQFF.

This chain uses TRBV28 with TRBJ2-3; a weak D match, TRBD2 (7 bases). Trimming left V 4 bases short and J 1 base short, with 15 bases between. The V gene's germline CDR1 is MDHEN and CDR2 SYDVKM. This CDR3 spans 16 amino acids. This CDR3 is CASSSSRGARTDTQYF. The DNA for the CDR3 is TGTGCCAGCAGTTCCAGCCGGGGGGCACGCACAGATACGCAGTATTTT.

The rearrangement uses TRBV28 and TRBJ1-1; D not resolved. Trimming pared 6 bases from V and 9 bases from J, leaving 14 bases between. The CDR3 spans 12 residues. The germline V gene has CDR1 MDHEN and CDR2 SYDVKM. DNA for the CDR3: TGTGCCAGCAGCCCCCCGGGCCATAAAGCTTTCTTT. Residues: CASSPPGHKAFF.

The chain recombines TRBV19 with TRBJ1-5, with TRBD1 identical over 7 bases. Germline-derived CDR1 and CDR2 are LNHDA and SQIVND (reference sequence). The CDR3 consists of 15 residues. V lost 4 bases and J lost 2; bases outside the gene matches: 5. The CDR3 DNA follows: TGTGCCAGTAGTACGACAGGGTTCGGCAATCAGCCCCAGCATTTT. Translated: CASSTTGFGNQPQHF.

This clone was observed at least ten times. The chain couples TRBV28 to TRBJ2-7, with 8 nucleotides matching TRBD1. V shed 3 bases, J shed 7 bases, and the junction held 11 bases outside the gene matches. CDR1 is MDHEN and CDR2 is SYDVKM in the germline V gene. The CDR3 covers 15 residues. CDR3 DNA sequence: TGTGCCAGCAGTTTGAGCAGGGGGCGTAGGAGGGAGCAGTACTTC. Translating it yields CASSLSRGRRREQYF.

CDR3: CASSPFTDRGTEAFF. The DNA for the CDR3 is TGTGCCAGCAGCCCGTTTACGGACAGGGGTACTGAAGCTTTCTTT. The V and J genes are TRBV22-1 and TRBJ1-1; the table calls TRBD1, which could not be checked here. TRBV22-1 is a pseudogene segment. This CDR3 contains 15 residues.

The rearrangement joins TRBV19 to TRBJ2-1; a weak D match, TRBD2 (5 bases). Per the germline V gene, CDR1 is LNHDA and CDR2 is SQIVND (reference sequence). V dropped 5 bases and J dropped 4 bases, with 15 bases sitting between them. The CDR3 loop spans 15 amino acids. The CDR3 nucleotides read TGTGCCAGTAGTCCCAGGACTCTGGGGTACAATGAGCAGTTCTTC. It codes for CASSPRTLGYNEQFF.

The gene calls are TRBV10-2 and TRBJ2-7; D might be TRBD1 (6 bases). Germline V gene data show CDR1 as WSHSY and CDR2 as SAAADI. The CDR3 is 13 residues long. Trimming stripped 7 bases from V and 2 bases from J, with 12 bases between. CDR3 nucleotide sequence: TGCGCCAGCATAAGGGACACCCCCTACGAGCAGTACTTC. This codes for CASIRDTPYEQYF.

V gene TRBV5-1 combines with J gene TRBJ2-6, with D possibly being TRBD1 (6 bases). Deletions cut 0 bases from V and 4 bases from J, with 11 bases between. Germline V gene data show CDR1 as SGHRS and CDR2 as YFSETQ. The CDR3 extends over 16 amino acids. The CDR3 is CASSLEAGVGANVLTF. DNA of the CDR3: TGCGCCAGCAGCTTGGAAGCAGGGGTCGGGGCCAACGTCCTGACTTTC.

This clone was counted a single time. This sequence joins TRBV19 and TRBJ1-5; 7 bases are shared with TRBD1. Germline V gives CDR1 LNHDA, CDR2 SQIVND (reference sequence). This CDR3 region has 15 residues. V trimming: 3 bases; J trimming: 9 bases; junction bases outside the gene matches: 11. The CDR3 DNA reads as TGTGCCAGTAGTATGTTTGGGACAGCGGGTGTGCCCCAGCATTTT. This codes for CASSMFGTAGVPQHF.